This TCR beta chain was profiled in a study of blood T cell repertoires in COVID-19. About the research overall: Material from acute and convalescent COVID-19 was sourced from the United States, Italy and Spain.

In the original analysis: It was from reference gene primer amplification that nucleated cell counts were estimated. Sequencing used immunoSEQ multiplex PCR; TCRdb keeps in-frame clones, though not all of them. The DNA gave D and trimming, while V, J and clone size come from that table. The data contain roughly 250,000 clones, approximately 85% of them singletons. Categorization into cohorts depended on clinical history that participants reported. What the recovered Cohort 3 donors had was two negative PCRs, clearance, or symptom resolution. Deletions cut 0 bases from V and 4 bases from J, with 9 bases between. The germline V gene has CDR1 MNHNY and CDR2 SVGAGI (reference sequence). This CDR3 has 14 amino acids.

The chain joins TRBV6-6 to TRBJ1-1; D gene uncertain. The clonotype was recovered from a woman in her twenties or thirties who had recovered from COVID-19. Sample: PBMCs or T cells enriched from blood (not recorded which). The CDR3 DNA sequence: TGTGCCAGCAGTTACTCGATACAGATCACTGAAGCTTTCTTT. It translates to CASSYSIQITEAFF.